This TCR beta chain stems from a study of control samples from healthy donors and cancer patients. Sequenced by immunoSEQ multiplex PCR; TCRdb stores in-frame clones only, minus some. The sample includes about 160,000 clones, under 96% of them seen just once. The CDR3 contains 17 residues. Trimming took 1 base from V and 10 from J; bases not matched to a gene: 21. Per germline, CDR1 GTSNPN and CDR2 SVGIG (reference sequence). Input material: blood. The chain carries TRBV30 and TRBJ1-1; the match to TRBD1 covers 7 bases. This TCR derives from a woman in her twenties or thirties in good health. Here the CDR3 reads CAWSALPLLGTETLAFF. The CDR3 nucleotides read TGTGCCTGGAGTGCCCTCCCCTTGCTTGGGACAGAGACATTAGCTTTCTTT. Full variable domain (rest looked up from reference TRBV30 and TRBJ1-1): SQTIHQWPATLVQPVGSPLSLECTVEGTSNPNLYWYRQAAGRGLQLLFYSVGIGQISSEVPQNLSASRPQDRQFILSSKKLLLSDSGFYLCAWSALPLLGTETLAFFGQGTRLTVV.